One sample yielded the 4 T cell receptor beta chains listed below, sequenced in a study of blood T cell repertoires in COVID-19. Sequencing was performed with immunoSEQ multiplex PCR; in TCRdb, only in-frame clones are kept and a portion is missing. The sample records roughly 250,000 clones, 70% to 85% being singletons. Sequencing was carried out using peripheral blood. Source of these receptors: a woman of 80 years or more with active or convalescent COVID-19.

V usage is TRBV20-1 and J usage is TRBJ1-2; D remains unclear. The germline V gene has CDR1 DFQATT and CDR2 SNEGSKA (reference sequence). V dropped 4 bases and J dropped 6 bases, with 15 bases sitting between them. The CDR3 consists of 13 residues. The CDR3 bases are TGCAGTGCTAATGATTTCGGGAACGATGGCTACACCTTC. It codes for CSANDFGNDGYTF.

The V gene is TRBV18, the J gene TRBJ1-3, with 7 bases matching TRBD1. V trimming: 2 bases; J trimming: 4 bases; junction bases outside the gene matches: 11. The CDR3 consists of 17 residues. CDR1 is KGHSH and CDR2 is LQKENI in the germline V gene. The CDR3 protein is CASSPTGVPAGGNTIYF. The CDR3 nucleotides are TGTGCCAGCTCACCAACAGGGGTTCCTGCTGGGGGAAACACCATATATTTT.

The rearrangement uses TRBV5-1 and TRBJ2-2; no clear D. The CDR3 contains 12 residues. With 2 bases removed from V and 4 bases from J, the gap between germline ends came to 3 bases. Germline V CDR1 and CDR2: SGHRS, YFSETQ. CDR3 region: CASSFSTGELFF. The CDR3 DNA reads as TGCGCCAGCAGCTTCAGCACCGGGGAGCTGTTTTTT.

DNA for the CDR3: TGTGCCAGCAGTGCGGGGGGGCCCCAGCATTTT. Translation: CASSAGGPQHF. The chain links TRBV25-1 to TRBJ1-5, with D possibly being TRBD1 (5 bases). Trimming pared 4 bases from V and 9 bases from J, leaving 7 bases between. Looked up from germline, CDR1 is MGHDK and CDR2 is SYGVNS. This CDR3 has 11 amino acids.